The present T cell receptor (beta chain) was sequenced within a study of naive and memory T cell subsets. Specified treatment: skin biopsy from PPD injection site in Mantoux-positive individual. TCR cDNA received a 3' ligated oligonucleotide that carried a UMI. Individuals with a positive Mantoux test gave biopsies from PPD-injected skin. Unsorted total RNA, roughly 1 to 1000 ng, was DNase treated before reverse transcription. This clonotype occurred a few times. Its antigen is unidentified. The CDR3 is 15 amino acids. The J segment lost 6 bases and the V segment lost 4 bases, leaving 6 bases of the junction unmatched. Germline V gives CDR1 LNHDA, CDR2 SQIVND (reference sequence). Overall study findings and caveats: TCR transcript changes with activation or differentiation may affect this RNA method.

Four PCR rounds used nested alpha and beta constant region primers plus the SP2 primer. Reverse transcription of blood and skin TCR RNA was primed at alpha and beta constant regions. TCRdb reanalysed the UMI-ligation and nested PCR reads using MiXCR and keeps one entry per CDR3 protein. The repertoire holds more than 30,000 distinct CDR3 sequences, with about 7.4% as singletons. J is TRBJ1-6 and V is TRBV19; 7 bases align to TRBD1. This TCR came from an adult in good health. Material: skin, obtained from a tuberculin skin test site. Here the CDR3 DNA reads TGTGCCAGTAGTAATGGACAGGACTCTAATTCACCCCTCCACTTT. It translates to CASSNGQDSNSPLHF.